The rows below give T cell receptor beta chains drawn from one sample of a study of T cell responses to AZD1222 COVID-19 vaccine. Here immunoSEQ multiplex PCR was the method, and the copy in TCRdb shows in-frame clones only, minus some. This table holds about 150,000 clones, nearly 90% found once. The starting material was peripheral blood, obtained 28 days after the second dose of the MenACWY control vaccine. The receptors were gathered from an adult who received the MenACWY meningococcal vaccine as a control. Each CDR3 is given with its conserved first and last residue. Each record gives: CDR3 protein, CDR3 DNA, J gene, D gene, V gene, clone size. A D gene is named only where the DNA matches it firmly. Clone size is given for some rows only: seen once, a few or many times, or a class if the clone is expanded.

CDR3: CASSPAQGSPLHF
DNA: TGTGCCAGCAGCCCGGCCCAAGGTTCACCCCTCCACTTT
J: TRBJ1-6
D: .
V: TRBV7-2
size: .

CDR3: CASSTGSYNEQFF
DNA: TGTGCCAGCAGCACAGGGAGTTACAATGAGCAGTTCTTC
J: TRBJ2-1
D: .
V: TRBV11-3
size: .

CDR3: CASSSPGAGNYGYTF
DNA: TGTGCCAGCAGTTCCCCAGGGGCCGGCAACTATGGCTACACCTTC
J: TRBJ1-2
D: .
V: TRBV6-5
size: .

CDR3: CAWSPRQGEAFF
DNA: TGTGCCTGGAGTCCTCGACAGGGAGAGGCTTTCTTT
J: TRBJ1-1
D: TRBD1
V: TRBV30
size: once

CDR3: CASSSRDYNEQFF
DNA: TGTGCCAGCAGCTCCCGGGACTACAATGAGCAGTTCTTC
J: TRBJ2-1
D: .
V: TRBV7-2
size: once

CDR3: CASSLGSLGQGNTEAFF
DNA: TGTGCCAGCAGCTTAGGGTCTTTAGGGCAGGGGAACACTGAAGCTTTCTTT
J: TRBJ1-1
D: .
V: TRBV7-2
size: .

CDR3: CASSLAGLAAQETQYF
DNA: TGTGCCAGCAGCTTGGCGGGACTAGCGGCCCAAGAGACCCAGTACTTC
J: TRBJ2-5
D: TRBD2
V: TRBV5-8
size: .

CDR3: CATSDPRTSNQPQHF
DNA: TGTGCCACCAGTGATCCCCGTACAAGCAATCAGCCCCAGCATTTT
J: TRBJ1-5
D: .
V: TRBV24-1
size: .

CDR3: CASSPTGTGLASEAFF
DNA: TGTGCCAGCAGCCCCACCGGGACAGGGTTGGCAAGTGAAGCTTTCTTT
J: TRBJ1-1
D: TRBD1
V: TRBV3-1/TRBV3-2
size: .

CDR3: CSVLGQGNTGELFF
DNA: TGCAGCGTTTTGGGACAGGGGAACACCGGGGAGCTGTTTTTT
J: TRBJ2-2
D: TRBD1
V: TRBV29-1
size: .

CDR3: CASSPSRQNTEAFF
DNA: TGTGCCAGCTCACCCTCCCGACAGAACACTGAAGCTTTCTTT
J: TRBJ1-1
D: .
V: TRBV18
size: .

CDR3: CASSDFGSGRVTGELFF
DNA: TGTGCCAGCAGTGATTTTGGAAGCGGGAGAGTCACCGGGGAGCTGTTTTTT
J: TRBJ2-2
D: TRBD2
V: TRBV6-1
size: .

CDR3: CASGYRANQPQHF
DNA: TGTGCCAGCGGTTACAGGGCAAATCAGCCCCAGCATTTT
J: TRBJ1-5
D: .
V: TRBV6-2/TRBV6-3
size: .

CDR3: CASSRRGTEAFF
DNA: TGTGCCAGCAGCCGACGGGGGACTGAAGCTTTCTTT
J: TRBJ1-1
D: .
V: TRBV11-3
size: .

CDR3: CASTITPEEKLFF
DNA: TGTGCCAGCACCATTACCCCAGAAGAAAAACTGTTTTTT
J: TRBJ1-4
D: .
V: TRBV28
size: .

CDR3: CASSSGTGMNEQFF
DNA: TGCGCCAGCAGCTCCGGGACAGGGATGAATGAGCAGTTCTTC
J: TRBJ2-1
D: TRBD1
V: TRBV5-1
size: .

CDR3: CASSITTRYEQYF
DNA: TGTGCCAGTAGTATAACGACTCGGTACGAGCAGTACTTC
J: TRBJ2-7
D: .
V: TRBV19
size: .

CDR3: CASSLLDDQYF
DNA: TGTGCCAGCAGCTTATTAGATGACCAGTACTTC
J: TRBJ2-7
D: .
V: TRBV13
size: .

CDR3: CASSPAQGYTGELFF
DNA: TGTGCCAGCTCACCAGCACAGGGGTACACCGGGGAGCTGTTTTTT
J: TRBJ2-2
D: TRBD1
V: TRBV18
size: .

CDR3: CASSQDLGRSTDTQYF
DNA: TGCGCCAGCAGCCAAGATCTCGGCAGATCCACAGATACGCAGTATTTT
J: TRBJ2-3
D: .
V: TRBV4-3
size: .

CDR3: CASSEGQGTSNEQFF
DNA: TGTGCCAGCAGCGAGGGACAGGGTACGAGTAATGAGCAGTTCTTC
J: TRBJ2-1
D: TRBD1
V: TRBV9
size: .

CDR3: CASNPWGQSNSGANVLTF
DNA: TGCGCCAGCAACCCGTGGGGGCAGTCAAACTCTGGGGCCAACGTCCTGACTTTC
J: TRBJ2-6
D: .
V: TRBV5-1
size: .

CDR3: CASNGDTGELFF
DNA: TGTGCCAGCAATGGGGACACCGGGGAGCTGTTTTTT
J: TRBJ2-2
D: .
V: TRBV2
size: .

CDR3: CASSTPRTDTQYF
DNA: TGTGCCAGCAGCACCCCTAGGACAGATACGCAGTATTTT
J: TRBJ2-3
D: .
V: TRBV7-9
size: .

CDR3: CASSKCLTGSLYEQYF
DNA: TGTGCCAGCAGCAAATGCTTGACTGGGTCCTTGTACGAGCAGTACTTC
J: TRBJ2-7
D: .
V: TRBV21-1
size: .

CDR3: CASSLSDRAGYTF
DNA: TGTGCCAGCAGCCTGAGTGACAGGGCCGGCTACACCTTC
J: TRBJ1-2
D: TRBD1
V: TRBV4-2
size: .

CDR3: CASRQGPYGYTF
DNA: TGTGCCAGCAGACAGGGGCCCTATGGCTACACCTTC
J: TRBJ1-2
D: TRBD1
V: TRBV6-5
size: .

CDR3: CASSPAWTDTQYF
DNA: TGTGCCAGCAGCCCCGCCTGGACGGATACGCAGTATTTT
J: TRBJ2-3
D: .
V: TRBV5-6
size: .

CDR3: CASSLGRDRVEKLFF
DNA: TGTGCCAGCAGCTTAGGCCGGGACAGGGTTGAAAAACTGTTTTTT
J: TRBJ1-4
D: TRBD1
V: TRBV7-2
size: .

CDR3: CASSMAVSYEQYF
DNA: TGTGCCAGTAGTATGGCGGTCTCCTACGAGCAGTACTTC
J: TRBJ2-7
D: .
V: TRBV19
size: .

CDR3: CASSVFTRGMQFF
DNA: TGTGCCAGCAGCGTTTTCACCAGGGGGATGCAGTTCTTC
J: TRBJ2-1
D: TRBD1
V: TRBV9
size: .

CDR3: CASSLFRSSYNSPLHF
DNA: TGTGCCAGCAGTTTATTTAGGAGCTCCTATAATTCACCCCTCCACTTT
J: TRBJ1-6
D: .
V: TRBV28
size: .

CDR3: CAWTGLSRWGDTEAFF
DNA: TGTGCCTGGACCGGATTGTCAAGGTGGGGGGACACTGAAGCTTTCTTT
J: TRBJ1-1
D: .
V: TRBV30
size: .

CDR3: CAAGQASTDTQYF
DNA: TGTGCCGCCGGACAGGCCTCCACAGATACGCAGTATTTT
J: TRBJ2-3
D: TRBD1
V: TRBV7-9
size: .

CDR3: CASSPGGTTNYGYTF
DNA: TGTGCCAGCAGCCCGGGTGGTACCACTAACTATGGCTACACCTTC
J: TRBJ1-2
D: .
V: TRBV28
size: .

CDR3: CASSVLDGRYGYTF
DNA: TGTGCCAGCAGCGTGCTCGATGGTCGGTATGGCTACACCTTC
J: TRBJ1-2
D: .
V: TRBV7-8
size: .

CDR3: CAWSPDRYTGELFF
DNA: TGTGCCTGGAGTCCGGACAGGTACACCGGGGAGCTGTTTTTT
J: TRBJ2-2
D: TRBD1
V: TRBV30
size: .

CDR3: CASSLYPGGYGYTF
DNA: TGTGCCAGCAGCTTGTACCCGGGAGGATATGGCTACACCTTC
J: TRBJ1-2
D: .
V: TRBV5-6
size: once

CDR3: CASSRTKRGGDTQYF
DNA: TGTGCCAGCAGCCGTACCAAGCGAGGGGGGGATACGCAGTATTTT
J: TRBJ2-3
D: .
V: TRBV28
size: .

CDR3: CASKWGANMNTEAFF
DNA: TGTGCCAGTAAGTGGGGGGCAAACATGAACACTGAAGCTTTCTTT
J: TRBJ1-1
D: .
V: TRBV19
size: .

CDR3: CASSQPISRRGEGNTIYF
DNA: TGCGCCAGCAGCCAACCTATCTCCAGGAGGGGCGAGGGGAACACCATATATTTT
J: TRBJ1-3
D: .
V: TRBV4-1
size: once

CDR3: CASSVRQGAASGANVLTF
DNA: TGTGCCAGCAGTGTGAGACAGGGGGCTGCATCTGGGGCCAACGTCCTGACTTTC
J: TRBJ2-6
D: TRBD1
V: TRBV6-1
size: .

CDR3: CASSTGDHEQYF
DNA: TGTGCCAGCAGTACAGGGGACCACGAGCAGTACTTC
J: TRBJ2-7
D: TRBD1
V: TRBV6-2/TRBV6-3
size: .

CDR3: CASSARRGQNTEAFF
DNA: TGTGCCAGCAGCGCTAGACGGGGACAGAACACTGAAGCTTTCTTT
J: TRBJ1-1
D: .
V: TRBV11-3
size: .

CDR3: CASSASTGFEAFF
DNA: TGTGCCAGCAGCGCCTCGACAGGTTTTGAAGCTTTCTTT
J: TRBJ1-1
D: .
V: TRBV12-3/TRBV12-4
size: few

CDR3: CSVEAGANTGELFF
DNA: TGCAGCGTCGAAGCAGGGGCCAATACCGGGGAGCTGTTTTTT
J: TRBJ2-2
D: .
V: TRBV29-1
size: .

CDR3: CASSEGAPDYEQYF
DNA: TGTGCCAGCTCGGAGGGGGCCCCTGACTACGAGCAGTACTTC
J: TRBJ2-7
D: .
V: TRBV18
size: once

CDR3: CASSIMGYSNQPQHF
DNA: TGTGCCAGTAGTATAATGGGGTATAGCAATCAGCCCCAGCATTTT
J: TRBJ1-5
D: .
V: TRBV19
size: .

CDR3: CASSRGQGAGTQYF
DNA: TGCGCCAGCAGCAGAGGACAGGGGGCAGGGACCCAGTACTTC
J: TRBJ2-5
D: TRBD1
V: TRBV5-1
size: .

CDR3: CASSPPSNPWDTGNTIYF
DNA: TGTGCCAGCAGCCCCCCATCGAACCCCTGGGACACTGGAAACACCATATATTTT
J: TRBJ1-3
D: .
V: TRBV7-6
size: .

CDR3: CASSLDPSYEQYF
DNA: TGTGCCAGCTCACTGGACCCGTCCTACGAGCAGTACTTC
J: TRBJ2-7
D: .
V: TRBV18
size: .

CDR3: CASSLGGLAGDEQYF
DNA: TGTGCCAGCAGCTTAGGGGGACTAGCGGGAGATGAGCAGTACTTC
J: TRBJ2-7
D: TRBD2
V: TRBV11-3
size: .

CDR3: CASSTWTGNSEKLFF
DNA: TGTGCCAGCAGTACCTGGACAGGAAACAGTGAAAAACTGTTTTTT
J: TRBJ1-4
D: TRBD1
V: TRBV6-5
size: .

CDR3: CASSIPSGETQYF
DNA: TGTGCCAGTAGTATTCCCTCCGGAGAGACCCAGTACTTC
J: TRBJ2-5
D: .
V: TRBV19
size: .